These 19 T cell receptor beta chains share one sample of origin, sequenced in a study of blood T cells in healthy people across ages. The use of a sample-barcoded 5' primer and a J-beta primer mix characterized a second PCR of roughly 6 to 11 cycles. TCRdb re-analysed the 5' RACE reads in MiXCR, keeping a single row per CDR3 protein. The repertoire holds approximately 850,000 distinct CDR3 sequences, with 40% to 50% as singletons. Sample: blood. These receptors were obtained from a man aged 55 to 70 in good health.

The chain couples TRBV5-5 to TRBJ2-1; 9 bases agree with TRBD2. Germline CDR1 is SGHKS and CDR2 is YYEKEE (reference sequence). Germline trimming cut 0 bases from V and 7 bases from J; bases unmatched to any gene: 11. This CDR3 spans 17 amino acids. The CDR3 nucleotides are TGTGCCAGCAGCTTGGGTTGGCGGGGGGGCCAGGGGAATGAGCAGTTCTTC. Protein sequence: CASSLGWRGGQGNEQFF.

CDR3 coding DNA: TGTGCCAGCAGCTTACAAGCAGGGAGTACTAACTATGGCTACACCTTC. This encodes CASSLQAGSTNYGYTF. V and J are TRBV7-2 and TRBJ1-2; D perhaps matches TRBD1 (5 bases). The V gene lost 2 bases and the J gene lost 0 bases, with 13 bases spanning the gap. This CDR3 has 16 residues. Per germline, CDR1 SGHTA and CDR2 FQGNSA.

As to this clonotype: This may be a read error: a much more frequent sequence differs by one nucleotide. The chain has TRBV7-2 and TRBJ2-7; D is undetermined. Gene TRBJ2-5 matches the end of the DNA better, so the J call may be wrong. Germline V lookup: CDR1 SGHTA, CDR2 FQGNSA. This CDR3 has 13 residues. The CDR3 loop is CASSVNLGETQYF. CDR3 nucleotide sequence: TGTGCCAGCAGCGTAAATCTCGGGGAGACCCAGTACTTC.

The chain recombines TRBV6-2 or TRBV6-3 with TRBJ2-5, with 7 positions matching TRBD1. V dropped 6 bases and J dropped 6; count of bases not matched to a gene: 7. CDR1 and CDR2 from the germline V gene are MNHEY and SVGEGT. This CDR3 contains 13 residues. The CDR3 loop reads CASRTGSRKTQYF. The CDR3 region has the DNA TGTGCCAGCAGGACAGGGAGTAGAAAGACCCAGTACTTC.

The chain recombines TRBV4-3 with TRBJ1-2; D is unclear. V lost 1 base, J lost 6 bases, and 12 bases lay in between. The V gene's germline CDR1 is LGHNA and CDR2 YSLEER. The CDR3 covers 14 residues. The CDR3 DNA reads as TGCGCCAGCAGCCAAGTTTCGGGAAGCCATGGCTACACCTTC. This translates into CASSQVSGSHGYTF.

The table lists this clonotype with a few counts. The V and J genes are TRBV20-1 and TRBJ2-5; D gene ambiguous. Germline CDR1 DFQATT, CDR2 SNEGSKA (reference sequence). The CDR3 consists of 13 residues. The V and J ends lost 2 bases and 3 bases respectively, with 10 bases between them. CDR3 DNA sequence: TGCAGTGCTAGATTTATTCAAGAAGAGACCCAGTACTTC. It encodes CSARFIQEETQYF.

The chain carries TRBV20-1 and TRBJ2-5; D is uncertain. Per germline, CDR1 DFQATT and CDR2 SNEGSKA (reference sequence). Trimming removed 0 bases from V and 7 bases from J, with 9 bases in between. CDR3 length equals 12 residues. The CDR3 DNA sequence: TGCAGTGCTAGAGATCTTCCAGGGACCCAGTACTTC. This sequence encodes CSARDLPGTQYF.

This clonotype was seen only a few times. The chain combines TRBV28 with TRBJ2-7, with D perhaps TRBD2 (6 bases). The ends were cut back, 4 bases at V and 4 bases at J, with 11 bases in the middle. Germline V lookup: CDR1 MDHEN, CDR2 SYDVKM. The CDR3 length is 13 residues. In DNA, the CDR3 is TGTGCCAGCAGTTCCCATGGGGGGTACGAGCAGTACTTC. Its protein is CASSSHGGYEQYF. Drawing the rest from reference TRBV28 and TRBJ2-7, the complete variable domain is DVKVTQSSRYLVKRTGEKVFLECVQDMDHENMFWYRQDPGLGLRLIYFSYDVKMKEKGDIPEGYSVSREKKERFSLILESASTNQTSMYLCASSSHGGYEQYFGPGTRLTVT.

This chain joins TRBV6-1 and TRBJ2-2, with unresolved D. Germline assignment: CDR1 MNHNS and CDR2 SASEGT. This CDR3 spans 14 amino acids. V dropped 6 bases and J dropped 0 bases, with 8 bases sitting between them. Here the CDR3 reads CASRVGANTGELFF. The DNA for the CDR3 is TGTGCCAGCAGGGTAGGCGCGAACACCGGGGAGCTGTTTTTT.

The chain joins TRBV5-1 to TRBJ2-7; 7 bases map to TRBD2. This CDR3 region has 16 residues. V was pared by 3 bases and J by 0 bases, with 9 bases of the junction left unmatched. Germline loops: CDR1 SGHRS, CDR2 YFSETQ. DNA of the CDR3: TGCGCCAGCAGCTCCGGGACTGGCGGGAGCTCCTACGAGCAGTACTTC. As protein: CASSSGTGGSSYEQYF.

The V gene is TRBV20-1, the J gene TRBJ2-3; 7 positions agree with TRBD1. The CDR3 has 14 residues. With 4 bases clipped from V and 0 bases from J, the junction kept 4 bases outside the gene matches. Germline V gene lookup returns CDR1 DFQATT and CDR2 SNEGSKA (reference sequence). The CDR3, as DNA: TGCAGTGCTACCTGGACAGGAAGCACAGATACGCAGTATTTT. As protein: CSATWTGSTDTQYF.

The chain is built from TRBV7-8 and TRBJ2-5; D is ambiguous. Germline V CDR1 and CDR2: SGHVS, FQNEAQ. Trimming removed 6 bases from V and 5 bases from J, with 13 bases in between. The CDR3 runs to 13 residues. The CDR3 DNA reads as TGTGCCAGCAGTCCATCAGTCCCCGAGACCCAGTACTTC. It is translated as CASSPSVPETQYF.

As concerns this clonotype: Relative to the germline gene, one junction end is altered; a read error may explain this. The CDR3 sequence is CASSAIWTQETQYF. CDR3 nucleotides: TGTGCTAGCAGCGCCATTTGGACGCAAGAGACCCAGTACTTC. The chain combines TRBV7-9 with TRBJ2-5; D is ambiguous. The germline V gene has CDR1 SEHNR and CDR2 FQNEAQ (reference sequence). CDR3 length equals 14 residues.

The chain couples TRBV5-4 to TRBJ1-1, with TRBD1 matching over 9 bases. This CDR3 spans 15 amino acids. V trimming: 4 bases; J trimming: 4 bases; junction bases outside the gene matches: 8. Germline V gives CDR1 SGHNT, CDR2 YYREEE (reference sequence). The CDR3 DNA reads TGTGCCAGCAGCGGAGGACAGGGGATGGGCACTGAAGCTTTCTTT. Translation gives CASSGGQGMGTEAFF. The full variable domain, in which reference TRBV5-4 and TRBJ1-1 provide the parts outside the CDR3, is ETGVTQSPTHLIKTRGQQVTLRCSSQSGHNTVSWYQQALGQGPQFIFQYYREEENGRGNFPPRFSGLQFPNYSSELNVNALELDDSALYLCASSGGQGMGTEAFFGQGTRLTVV.

The chain recombines TRBV5-1 with TRBJ2-5, with D possibly TRBD1 on 6 matching bases. The CDR3 extends over 14 amino acids. Germline CDR1 reads SGHRS; CDR2 reads YFSETQ. V dropped 4 bases and J dropped 2 bases, with 12 bases sitting between them. CDR3 residues: CASSRGQQQETQYF. CDR3 bases: TGCGCCAGCAGCAGGGGACAACAACAAGAGACCCAGTACTTC.

This clonotype was seen a handful of times. The chain combines TRBV4-3 with TRBJ2-7; D unresolved. This CDR3 is built from 17 residues. The V gene's germline CDR1 is LGHNA and CDR2 YSLEER. V lost 5 bases to trimming and J lost 2 bases, with 22 bases between them. The CDR3 reads CASSTRARPSFPYEQYF. CDR3 sequence (DNA): TGCGCCAGCAGCACAAGGGCCAGACCATCCTTCCCCTACGAGCAGTACTTC.

V is TRBV12-3 or TRBV12-4 and J is TRBJ2-7; D might be TRBD1 (6 bases). The germline V and J ends were trimmed by 5 bases and 3 bases, with 11 bases remaining between them. The CDR3 totals 13 residues. The DNA for the CDR3 is TGTGCCAGCAGTGTTTCCAGGGGCTACGAGCAGTACTTC. This translates into CASSVSRGYEQYF.

The V gene is TRBV20-1, the J gene TRBJ2-5, with D perhaps TRBD1 (7 bases). V lost 6 bases to trimming and J lost 3 bases, with 20 bases between them. The length of the CDR3 is 15 residues. Germline lookup yields CDR1 DFQATT and CDR2 SNEGSKA (reference sequence). CDR3 nucleotides: TGCAGTGCCACACCGGAGGGGGCTGCAGAAGAGACCCAGTACTTC. Encoded protein: CSATPEGAAEETQYF.

This clonotype was picked up many times. The chain's CDR3 is CASSQERGRGLGGGYTF. In DNA, the CDR3 is TGCGCCAGCAGCCAAGAACGAGGTCGCGGGTTGGGTGGCGGCTACACCTTC. The chain employs TRBV4-3 and TRBJ1-2; D not resolved. With 0 bases removed from V and 8 bases from J, the gap between germline ends came to 22 bases. CDR1 is LGHNA and CDR2 is YSLEER in the germline V gene. The CDR3 is made up of 17 amino acids.